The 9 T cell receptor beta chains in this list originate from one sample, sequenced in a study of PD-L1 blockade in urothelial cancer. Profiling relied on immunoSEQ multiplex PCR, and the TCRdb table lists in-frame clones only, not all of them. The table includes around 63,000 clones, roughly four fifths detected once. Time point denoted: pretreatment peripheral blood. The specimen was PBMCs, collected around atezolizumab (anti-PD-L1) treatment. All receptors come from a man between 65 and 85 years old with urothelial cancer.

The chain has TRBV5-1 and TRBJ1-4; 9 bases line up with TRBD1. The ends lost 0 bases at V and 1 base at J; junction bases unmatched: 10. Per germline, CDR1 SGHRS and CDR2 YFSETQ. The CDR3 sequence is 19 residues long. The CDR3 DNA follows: TGCGCCAGCAGCTTGGGGACAGGGGAATACCCTCAAACTAATGAAAAACTGTTTTTT. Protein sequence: CASSLGTGEYPQTNEKLFF.

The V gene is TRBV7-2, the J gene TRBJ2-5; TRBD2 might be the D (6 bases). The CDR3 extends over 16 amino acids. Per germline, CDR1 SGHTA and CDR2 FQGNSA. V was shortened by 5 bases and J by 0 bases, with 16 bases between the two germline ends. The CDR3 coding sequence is TGTGCCAGCAGCGCCCCGGGACTGTCGTACCAAGAGACCCAGTACTTC. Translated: CASSAPGLSYQETQYF.

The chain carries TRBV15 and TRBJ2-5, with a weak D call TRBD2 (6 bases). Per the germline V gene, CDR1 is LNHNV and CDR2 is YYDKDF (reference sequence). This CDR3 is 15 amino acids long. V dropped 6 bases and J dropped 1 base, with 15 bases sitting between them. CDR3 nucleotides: TGTGCCACCAGTGGGGGGAGCAGTACCCAAGAGACCCAGTACTTC. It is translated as CATSGGSSTQETQYF. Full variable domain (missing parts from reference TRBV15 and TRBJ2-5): DAMVIQNPRYQVTQFGKPVTLSCSQTLNHNVMYWYQQKSSQAPKLLFHYYDKDFNNEADTPDNFQSRRPNTSFCFLDIRSPGLGDTAMYLCATSGGSSTQETQYFGPGTRLLVL.

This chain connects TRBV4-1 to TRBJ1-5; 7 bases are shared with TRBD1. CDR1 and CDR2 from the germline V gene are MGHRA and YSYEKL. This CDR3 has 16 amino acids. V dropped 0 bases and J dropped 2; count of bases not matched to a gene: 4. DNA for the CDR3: TGCGCCAGCAGCCAAGACCGGCAGGGGGGCAATCAGCCCCAGCATTTT. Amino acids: CASSQDRQGGNQPQHF.

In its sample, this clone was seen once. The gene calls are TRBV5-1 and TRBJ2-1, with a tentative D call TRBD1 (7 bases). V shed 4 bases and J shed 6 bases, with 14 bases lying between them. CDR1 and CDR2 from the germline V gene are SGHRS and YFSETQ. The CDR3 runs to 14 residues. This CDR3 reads CASSIADRSNEQFF. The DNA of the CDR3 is TGCGCCAGCAGCATAGCGGACAGGAGCAATGAGCAGTTCTTC.

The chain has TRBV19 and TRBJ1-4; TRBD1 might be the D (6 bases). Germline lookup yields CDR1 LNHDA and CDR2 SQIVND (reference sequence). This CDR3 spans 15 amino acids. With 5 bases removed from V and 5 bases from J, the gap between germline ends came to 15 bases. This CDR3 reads CASSDIDRMNEKLFF. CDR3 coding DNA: TGTGCCAGTAGTGACATTGACAGGATGAATGAAAAACTGTTTTTT.

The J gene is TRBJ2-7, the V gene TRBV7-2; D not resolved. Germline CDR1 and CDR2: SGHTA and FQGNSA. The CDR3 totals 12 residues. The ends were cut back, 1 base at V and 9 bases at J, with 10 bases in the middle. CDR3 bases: TGTGCCAGCAGCTTAGTGGCAACGGGGCAGTACTTC. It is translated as CASSLVATGQYF. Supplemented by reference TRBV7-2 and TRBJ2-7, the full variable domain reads GAGVSQSPSNKVTEKGKDVELRCDPISGHTALYWYRQSLGQGLEFLIYFQGNSAPDKSGLPSDRFSAERTGGSVSTLTIQRTQQEDSAVYLCASSLVATGQYFGPGTRLTVT.

The CDR3 DNA reads as TGTGCCAGCAGCAAGGGGGCGGCACAAAGGGCAGATACGCAGTATTTT. Translation: CASSKGAAQRADTQYF. The genes are TRBV21-1 and TRBJ2-3; the DNA was not used to check the table's D call, TRBD1. TRBV21-1 is annotated as a pseudogene. This CDR3 is 16 amino acids long.

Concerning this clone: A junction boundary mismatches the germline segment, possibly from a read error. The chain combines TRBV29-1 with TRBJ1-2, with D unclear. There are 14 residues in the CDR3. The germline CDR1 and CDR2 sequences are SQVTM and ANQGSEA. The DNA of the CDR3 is TGCGGCGTCGCTTCGGAACGGGTCCGGGGTGGCTACACCTTC. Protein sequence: CGVASERVRGGYTF.